The 9 T cell receptor beta chains below come from one sample, sequenced in a study of T cell responses to AZD1222 COVID-19 vaccine. Some clones are missing from TCRdb's copy, which holds only in-frame ones; the method was immunoSEQ multiplex PCR. The sample yields about 61,000 clones, 80% to 90% seen once. The specimen comprised peripheral blood, sampled on day 0 of AZD1222 vaccination. The source is an adult in good health.

The V and J genes are TRBV9 and TRBJ2-2; D might be TRBD2 (7 bases). Germline CDR1 is SGDLS and CDR2 is YYNGEE. V gave up 2 bases and J gave up 4 bases, with 12 bases separating them. The CDR3 consists of 15 residues. CDR3 coding DNA: TGTGCCAGCAGCGTCCGGGCGGGGGCCACCGGGGAGCTGTTTTTT. Translating it yields CASSVRAGATGELFF.

This chain connects TRBV21-1 to TRBJ1-1; the table's TRBD1 call for D was not verified on the DNA. TRBV21-1 is reported as a pseudogene. The CDR3 sequence is 16 residues long. CDR3 coding DNA: TGTGCCAGCAGCCAAACCGGACAGGGATTGAACACTGAAGCTTTCTTT. This translates into CASSQTGQGLNTEAFF.

The CDR3 DNA reads TGTGCCAGCTCTCCCAGGCAGGACAATCAGCCCCAGCATTTT. This translates into CASSPRQDNQPQHF. This chain connects TRBV18 to TRBJ1-5; D ambiguous. Germline CDR1 reads KGHSH; CDR2 reads LQKENI. The germline V and J ends were trimmed by 6 bases and 3 bases, with 12 bases remaining between them. CDR3 length equals 14 residues. The full variable domain, its missing parts supplied by reference TRBV18 and TRBJ1-5, is NAGVMQNPRHLVRRRGQEARLRCSPMKGHSHVYWYRQLPEEGLKFMVYLQKENIIDESGMPKERFSAEFPKEGPSILRIQQVVRGDSAAYFCASSPRQDNQPQHFGDGTRLSIL.

This chain connects TRBV11-1 to TRBJ2-7; the D gene is possibly TRBD2 (5 bases). Germline V lookup: CDR1 SGHAT, CDR2 FQDESV (reference sequence). Trimming shortened V by 6 bases and J by 1 base, and 13 bases separated the two germline ends. This CDR3 comprises 14 residues. The CDR3 sequence is CASSSATGSYEQYF. The CDR3 coding sequence is TGTGCCAGCAGTTCCGCCACGGGGTCCTACGAGCAGTACTTC.

CDR3 in amino acids: CAWSPGRVGALHF. The CDR3 coding sequence is TGTGCCTGGAGTCCAGGCCGGGTGGGGGCCCTCCACTTT. This chain connects TRBV30 to TRBJ1-6; weak D call: TRBD1 (5 bases). Trimming stripped 2 bases from V and 14 bases from J, with 16 bases between. This CDR3 region has 13 residues. The germline V gene encodes CDR1 GTSNPN and CDR2 SVGIG (reference sequence).

The chain links TRBV27 to TRBJ1-1; D gene uncertain. This CDR3 has 12 residues. Germline V gene sequence: CDR1 MNHEY, CDR2 SMNVEV (reference sequence). Trimming stripped 5 bases from V and 7 bases from J, with 11 bases between. The CDR3 is CASSVQTGEAFF. CDR3 nucleotide sequence: TGTGCCAGCAGTGTCCAAACGGGTGAAGCTTTCTTT.

CDR3 loop: CASSSRQGMTDTQYF. Written as DNA, the CDR3 is TGTGCCAGTAGTAGTAGACAGGGGATGACAGATACGCAGTATTTT. V is TRBV19 and J is TRBJ2-3; 8 nucleotides line up with TRBD1. The V segment lost 4 bases and the J segment 3 bases; nucleotides outside the gene matches: 6. Germline V gives CDR1 LNHDA, CDR2 SQIVND (reference sequence). The CDR3 spans 15 residues.

V gene TRBV7-3 combines with J gene TRBJ1-2, with 8 bases lining up with TRBD1. Germline V CDR1 and CDR2: SGHTA, FQGTGA. V lost 5 bases, J lost 4 bases, and 6 bases stayed unmatched. The CDR3 spans 14 residues. The CDR3 nucleotides are TGTGCCAGCAGCCCAGGGGGCGCGAGCTATGGCTACACCTTC. Amino acids: CASSPGGASYGYTF.

The V call is TRBV27, the J call TRBJ1-5; D not resolved. CDR1 and CDR2 (germline): MNHEY, SMNVEV (reference sequence). The V end lost 7 bases, the J end lost 8 bases, and 24 bases lay between the germline ends. The length of the CDR3 is 16 residues. The CDR3 nucleotides read TGTGCCAGCAACCCCCGGGGTAGCCTGAAGGCGGAGCCCCAGCATTTT. Amino acids: CASNPRGSLKAEPQHF.